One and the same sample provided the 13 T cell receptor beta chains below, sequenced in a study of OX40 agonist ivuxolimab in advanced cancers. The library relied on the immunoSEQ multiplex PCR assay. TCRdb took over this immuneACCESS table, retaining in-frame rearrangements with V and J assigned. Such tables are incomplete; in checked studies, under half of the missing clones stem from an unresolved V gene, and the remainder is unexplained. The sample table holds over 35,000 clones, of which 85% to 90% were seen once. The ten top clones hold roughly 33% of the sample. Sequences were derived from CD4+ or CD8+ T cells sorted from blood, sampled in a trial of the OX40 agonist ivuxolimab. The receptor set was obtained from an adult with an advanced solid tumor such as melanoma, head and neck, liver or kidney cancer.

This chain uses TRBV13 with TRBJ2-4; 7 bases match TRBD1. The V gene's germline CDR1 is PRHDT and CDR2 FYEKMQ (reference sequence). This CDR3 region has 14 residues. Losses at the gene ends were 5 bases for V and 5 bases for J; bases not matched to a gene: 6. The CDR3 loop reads CASSNRDRENIQYF. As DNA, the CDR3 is TGTGCCAGCAGCAACCGGGACAGAGAAAACATTCAGTACTTC.

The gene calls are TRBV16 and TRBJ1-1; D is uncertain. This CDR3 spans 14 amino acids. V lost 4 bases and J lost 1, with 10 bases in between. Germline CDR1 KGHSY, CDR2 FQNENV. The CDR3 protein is CASSRGGGNTEAFF. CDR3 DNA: TGTGCCAGCAGCCGTGGAGGCGGGAACACTGAAGCTTTCTTT.

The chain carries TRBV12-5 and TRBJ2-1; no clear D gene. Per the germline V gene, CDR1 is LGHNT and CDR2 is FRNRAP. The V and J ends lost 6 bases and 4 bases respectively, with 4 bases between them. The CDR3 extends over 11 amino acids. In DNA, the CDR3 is TGTGCTAGTGGCCTTTACAATGAGCAGTTCTTC. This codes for CASGLYNEQFF.

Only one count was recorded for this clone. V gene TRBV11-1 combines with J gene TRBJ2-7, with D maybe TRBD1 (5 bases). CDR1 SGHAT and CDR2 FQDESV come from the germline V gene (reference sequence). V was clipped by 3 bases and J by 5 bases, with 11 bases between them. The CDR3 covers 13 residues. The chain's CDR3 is CASSFSQGNEQYF. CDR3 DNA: TGTGCCAGCAGCTTTAGCCAGGGAAACGAGCAGTACTTC.

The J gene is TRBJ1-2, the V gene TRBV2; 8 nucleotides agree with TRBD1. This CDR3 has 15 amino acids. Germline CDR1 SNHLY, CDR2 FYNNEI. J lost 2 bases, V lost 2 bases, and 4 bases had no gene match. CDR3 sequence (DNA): TGTGCCAGCAGTGAACAGGGGGCCTTAAACTATGGCTACACCTTC. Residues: CASSEQGALNYGYTF.

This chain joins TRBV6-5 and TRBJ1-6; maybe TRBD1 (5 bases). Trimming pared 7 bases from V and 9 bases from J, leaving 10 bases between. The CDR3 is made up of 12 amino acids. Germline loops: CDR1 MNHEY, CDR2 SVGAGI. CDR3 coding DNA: TGTGCCAGCAACGCGGGGGGTTCACCCCTCCACTTT. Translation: CASNAGGSPLHF.

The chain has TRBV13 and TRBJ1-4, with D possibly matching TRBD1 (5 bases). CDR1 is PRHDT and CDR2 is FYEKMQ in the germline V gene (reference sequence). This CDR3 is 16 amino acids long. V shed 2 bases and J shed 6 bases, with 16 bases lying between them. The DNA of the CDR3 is TGTGCCAGCAGCTTATCTTCGCAGGGAGTGGATGAAAAACTGTTTTTT. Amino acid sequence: CASSLSSQGVDEKLFF.

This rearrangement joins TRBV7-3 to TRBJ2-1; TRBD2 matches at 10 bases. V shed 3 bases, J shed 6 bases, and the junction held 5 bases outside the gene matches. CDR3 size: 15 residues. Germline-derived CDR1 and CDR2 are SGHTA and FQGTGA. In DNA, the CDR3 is TGTGCCAGCAGCTTCCTAGCGGGAGAAGGCAATGAGCAGTTCTTC. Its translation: CASSFLAGEGNEQFF.

CDR3 residues: CASSPGGGRTDTQYF. CDR3 in DNA: TGTGCCAGCAGCCCAGGGGGCGGGAGAACAGATACGCAGTATTTT. This sequence joins TRBV9 and TRBJ2-3; D is perhaps TRBD1 (8 bases). This CDR3 has 15 amino acids. Germline V gives CDR1 SGDLS, CDR2 YYNGEE. V was clipped by 4 bases and J by 3 bases, with 15 bases between them.

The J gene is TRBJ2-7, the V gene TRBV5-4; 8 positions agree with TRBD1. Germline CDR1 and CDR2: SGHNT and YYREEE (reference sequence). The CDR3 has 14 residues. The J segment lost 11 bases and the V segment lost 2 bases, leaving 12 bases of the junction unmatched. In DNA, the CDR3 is TGTGCCAGCAGCTTAGCCGGGACAGGAAGCTATGAGTACTTC. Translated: CASSLAGTGSYEYF. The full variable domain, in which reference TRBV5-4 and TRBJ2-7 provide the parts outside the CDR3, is ETGVTQSPTHLIKTRGQQVTLRCSSQSGHNTVSWYQQALGQGPQFIFQYYREEENGRGNFPPRFSGLQFPNYSSELNVNALELDDSALYLCASSLAGTGSYEYFGPGTRLTVT.

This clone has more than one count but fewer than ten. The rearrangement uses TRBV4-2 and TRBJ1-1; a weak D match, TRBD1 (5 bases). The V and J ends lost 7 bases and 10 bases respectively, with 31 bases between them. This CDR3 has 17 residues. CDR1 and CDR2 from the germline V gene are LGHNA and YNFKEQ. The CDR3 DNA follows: TGTGCCAGCAATTCCGATTCGACGGGGGTATCCGTCCGTGGAGCTTTCTTT. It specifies CASNSDSTGVSVRGAFF.

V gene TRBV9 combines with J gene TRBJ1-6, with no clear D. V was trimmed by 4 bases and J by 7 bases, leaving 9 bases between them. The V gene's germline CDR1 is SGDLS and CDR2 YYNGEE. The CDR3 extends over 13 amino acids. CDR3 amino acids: CASSSTENSPLHF. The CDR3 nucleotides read TGTGCCAGCAGCTCCACAGAGAATTCACCCCTCCACTTT.

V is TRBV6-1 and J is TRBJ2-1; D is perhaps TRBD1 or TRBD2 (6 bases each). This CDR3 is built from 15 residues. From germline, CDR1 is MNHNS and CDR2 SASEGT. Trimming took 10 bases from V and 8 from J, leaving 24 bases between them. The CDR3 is CATSPGTRGKDEQFF. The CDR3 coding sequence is TGTGCCACCTCCCCCGGGACACGGGGGAAGGATGAGCAGTTCTTC.